What follows describes a single TCR beta chain. Its antigen is as yet unknown. The data stem from a study of T cells in Graves' hyperthyroidism and ophthalmopathy. Study context: Peripheral blood was acquired at first diagnosis, ahead of any therapy whatsoever. General observations from the study: Expanded thyroid clonotypes (above 0.001) were mostly also found in blood.

Germline V gene lookup returns CDR1 LNHDA and CDR2 SQIVND (reference sequence). The CDR3 has 12 residues. V lost 4 bases to trimming and J lost 15 bases; unmatched junction nucleotides: 8. The diagnoses drew upon clinical symptoms, serum thyroxine and TRAb, thyroid ultrasound and orbital computed tomography. There were TCR beta CDR3 regions amplified from RNA transcripts. Initially, a first-round RT-PCR of the TCR CDR3 employed the HTBI primer set. TCRdb ran MiXCR on the multiplex PCR reads and lists one entry per CDR3 protein. This table has 690,000 or so distinct CDR3 sequences, about 19% appearing once.

The sample comprised blood. This receptor was taken from a woman in her forties or fifties with Graves' hyperthyroidism that later progressed to Graves' ophthalmopathy. V and J are TRBV19 and TRBJ2-1, with 8 bases that match TRBD2. CDR3 in amino acids: CASSTTGTRPFF. CDR3 DNA: TGTGCCAGTAGTACTACCGGGACTAGGCCGTTCTTC.